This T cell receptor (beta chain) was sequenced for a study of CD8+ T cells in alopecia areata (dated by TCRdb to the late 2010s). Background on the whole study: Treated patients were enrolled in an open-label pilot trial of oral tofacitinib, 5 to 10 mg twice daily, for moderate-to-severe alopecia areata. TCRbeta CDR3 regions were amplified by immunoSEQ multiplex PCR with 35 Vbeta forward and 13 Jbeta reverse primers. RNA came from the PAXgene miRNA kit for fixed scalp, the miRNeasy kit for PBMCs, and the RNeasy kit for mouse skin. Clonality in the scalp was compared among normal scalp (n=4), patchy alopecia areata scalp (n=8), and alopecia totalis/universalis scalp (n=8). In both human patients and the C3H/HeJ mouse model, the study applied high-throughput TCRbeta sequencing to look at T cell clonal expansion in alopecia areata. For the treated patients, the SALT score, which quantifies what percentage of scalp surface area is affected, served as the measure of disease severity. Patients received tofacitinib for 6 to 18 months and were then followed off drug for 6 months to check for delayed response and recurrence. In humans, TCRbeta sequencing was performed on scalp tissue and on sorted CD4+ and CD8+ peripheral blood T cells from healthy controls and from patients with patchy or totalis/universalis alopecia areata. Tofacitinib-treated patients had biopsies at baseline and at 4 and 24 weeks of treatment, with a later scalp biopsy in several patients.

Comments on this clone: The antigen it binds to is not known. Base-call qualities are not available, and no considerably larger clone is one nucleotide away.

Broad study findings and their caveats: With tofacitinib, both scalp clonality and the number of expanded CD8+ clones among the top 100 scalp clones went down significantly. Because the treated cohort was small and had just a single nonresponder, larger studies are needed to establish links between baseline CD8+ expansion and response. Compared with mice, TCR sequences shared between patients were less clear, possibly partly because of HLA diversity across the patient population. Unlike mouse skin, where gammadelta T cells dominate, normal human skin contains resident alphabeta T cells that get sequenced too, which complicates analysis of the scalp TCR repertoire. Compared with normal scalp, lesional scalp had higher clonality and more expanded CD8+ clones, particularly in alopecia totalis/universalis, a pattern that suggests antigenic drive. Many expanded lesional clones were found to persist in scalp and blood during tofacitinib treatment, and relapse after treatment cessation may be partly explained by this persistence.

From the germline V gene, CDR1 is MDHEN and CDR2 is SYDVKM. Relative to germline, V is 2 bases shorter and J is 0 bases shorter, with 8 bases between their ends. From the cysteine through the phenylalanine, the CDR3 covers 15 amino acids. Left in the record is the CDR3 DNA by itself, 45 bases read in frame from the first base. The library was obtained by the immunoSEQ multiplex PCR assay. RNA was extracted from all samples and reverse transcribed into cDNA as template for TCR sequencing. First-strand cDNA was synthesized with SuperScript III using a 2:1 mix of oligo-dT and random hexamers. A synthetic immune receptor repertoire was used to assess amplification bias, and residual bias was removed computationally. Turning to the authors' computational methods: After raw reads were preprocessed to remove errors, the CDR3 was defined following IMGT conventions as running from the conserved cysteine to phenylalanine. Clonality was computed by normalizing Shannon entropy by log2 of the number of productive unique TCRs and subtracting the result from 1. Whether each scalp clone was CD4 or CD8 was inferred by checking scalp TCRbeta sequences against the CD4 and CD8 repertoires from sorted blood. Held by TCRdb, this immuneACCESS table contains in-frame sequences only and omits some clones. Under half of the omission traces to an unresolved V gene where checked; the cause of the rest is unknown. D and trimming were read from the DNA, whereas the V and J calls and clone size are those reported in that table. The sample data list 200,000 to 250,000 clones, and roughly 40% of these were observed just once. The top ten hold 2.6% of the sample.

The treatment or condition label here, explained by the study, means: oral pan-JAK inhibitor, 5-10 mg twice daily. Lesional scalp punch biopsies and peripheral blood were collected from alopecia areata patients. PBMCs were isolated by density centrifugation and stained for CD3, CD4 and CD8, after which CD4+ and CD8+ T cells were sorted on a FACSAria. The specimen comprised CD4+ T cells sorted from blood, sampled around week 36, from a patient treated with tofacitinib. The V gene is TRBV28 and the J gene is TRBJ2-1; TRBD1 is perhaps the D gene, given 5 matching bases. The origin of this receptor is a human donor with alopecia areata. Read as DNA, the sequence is TGTGCCAGCAGTTTACAGGGTCTCTCCTACAATGAGCAGTTCTTC. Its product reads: CASSLQGLSYNEQFF.